This T cell receptor (beta chain) stems from a study of human T cells and chemical hapten exposure. Germline V gene lookup returns CDR1 MNHNY and CDR2 SVGAGI (reference sequence). The V and J ends lost 3 bases and 2 bases, in that order; junction bases with no gene match: 6. There are 15 residues in the CDR3. Time point given: patch test 2, 6 weeks after DPC sensitization. Treatment here: therapeutic diphenylcyclopropenone sensitization with weekly scalp DPC. TCRdb re-called the RACE reads through MiXCR, storing one row per CDR3 protein. The sample carries 80,000 to 100,000 distinct CDR3 sequences, 9.3% recorded once.

This specimen was whole blood, taken in connection with sensitization to the hapten diphenylcyclopropenone (DPC). The chain employs TRBV6-6 and TRBJ2-5, with 7 bases matching TRBD2. This receptor was obtained from a woman in her 40s with alopecia areata. Some clones in this sample may be carry-over from other donors' samples. For the CDR3, the DNA is TGTGCCAGCAGTTATAACGGCGGGGGACAAGAGACCCAGTACTTC. It is translated as CASSYNGGGQETQYF.